This T cell receptor (beta chain) was identified in a study of blood T cell repertoires in COVID-19. Study details: Sites across the United States, Italy and Spain contributed samples from acute and convalescent COVID-19.

Looked up from germline, CDR1 is LNHDA and CDR2 is SQIVND (reference sequence). The CDR3 runs to 14 residues. V was pared by 5 bases and J by 5 bases, with 15 bases between. Participants, about 18 to 89 years old, spanned some 23 US areas. For recovered donors of Cohort 3, there were two negative PCRs, clearance, or symptom resolution. The protocol was immunoSEQ multiplex PCR, while the TCRdb copy is restricted to in-frame clones and leaves out a portion. The top ten hold about 1.7% of the sample, which has 360,000 or so clones, 85% to 90% seen once. The receptor was derived from a woman aged 30 to 39 who had recovered from COVID-19. The J gene is TRBJ1-2, the V gene TRBV19, with a weak D call TRBD1 (5 bases). Sequenced: PBMCs or T cells enriched from blood (not recorded which). For the CDR3, the DNA is TGTGCCAGTAGTCAAACCGACAGAACATATGGCTACACCTTC. This encodes CASSQTDRTYGYTF.